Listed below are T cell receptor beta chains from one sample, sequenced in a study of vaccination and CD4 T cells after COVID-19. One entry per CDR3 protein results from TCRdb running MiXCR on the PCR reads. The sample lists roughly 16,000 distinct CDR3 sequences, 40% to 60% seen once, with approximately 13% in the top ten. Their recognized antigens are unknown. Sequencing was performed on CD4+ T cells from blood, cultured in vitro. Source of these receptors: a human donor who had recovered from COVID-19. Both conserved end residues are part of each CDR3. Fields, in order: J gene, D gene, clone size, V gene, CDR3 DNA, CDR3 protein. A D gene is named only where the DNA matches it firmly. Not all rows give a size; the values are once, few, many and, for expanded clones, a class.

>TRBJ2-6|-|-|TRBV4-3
TGCGCCAGCAGCCAAGATACCTACTCTGGGGCCAACGTCCTGACTTTC
CASSQDTYSGANVLTF
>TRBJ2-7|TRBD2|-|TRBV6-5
TGTGCCAGCAGTTCATATCCGGCGGGGGGGGGTCAGTACTTC
CASSSYPAGGGQYF
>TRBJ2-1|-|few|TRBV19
TGTGCCAGTAGACCCCGGGACAAGAGCTCCTACAATGAGCAGTTCTTC
CASRPRDKSSYNEQFF
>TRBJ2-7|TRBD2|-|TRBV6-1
TGTGCCAGCAGCGTTACTAGCGGGGGGAATCACGAGCAGTACTTC
CASSVTSGGNHEQYF
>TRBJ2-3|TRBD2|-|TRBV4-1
TGCGCCAGCAGCCAAGATAGCGGGAGTCGTGCAGATACGCAGTATTTT
CASSQDSGSRADTQYF
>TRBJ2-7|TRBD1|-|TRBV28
TGTGCCAGCAGTTTGCCCCGGGACAGGGACTCCTACGAGCAGTACTTC
CASSLPRDRDSYEQYF
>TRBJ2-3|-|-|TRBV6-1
TGTGCCAGCACCAGAACGGGGGGCTATAGCACAGATACGCAGTATTTT
CASTRTGGYSTDTQYF
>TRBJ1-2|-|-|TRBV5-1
TGCGCCAGCAGCAGCAGAGAATCTAACTATGGCTACACCTTC
CASSSRESNYGYTF
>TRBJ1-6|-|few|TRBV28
TGTGCCAGCAGTTTCCGAGGACTGCTCTATAATTCACCCCTCCACTTT
CASSFRGLLYNSPLHF
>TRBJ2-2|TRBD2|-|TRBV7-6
TGTGCCAGCAGCGCAGCGGGGGCACGGGAGCTGTTTTTT
CASSAAGARELFF
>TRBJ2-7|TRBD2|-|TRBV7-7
TGTGCTAGCAGCTCCTCCAGTGGGGCGGGGGAGCAGCACTTC
CASSSSSGAGEQHF
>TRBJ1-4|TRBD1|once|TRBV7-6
TGTGCCAGCAGCCTTACAGGGGGGGAGAATGAAAAACTGTTTTTT
CASSLTGGENEKLFF
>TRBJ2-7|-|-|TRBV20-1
TGCAGTGCCACAACACCGGTCTACGAGCAGTACTTC
CSATTPVYEQYF
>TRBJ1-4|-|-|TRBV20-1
TGCAGTGCTAGAGGAGGAGCCTTCCTGAGTGAAAAACTGTTTTTT
CSARGGAFLSEKLFF